One and the same sample provided the 28 T cell receptor beta chains below, sequenced in a study of memory CD4+ T cells and cytomegalovirus serostatus. Single viable CD3+CD4+CD8-CD45RO+ cells were sorted as the memory CD4+ T cells. Profiling relied on immunoSEQ multiplex PCR, and the TCRdb table lists in-frame clones only, not all of them. This sample yields some 65,000 clones, of which around 81% are seen a single time; 0.53% belongs to the top ten. Sequenced: memory CD4+ T cells from blood. The receptors here all came from an adult in good health and CMV-seronegative. Some clones in this sample may be carry-over from other donors' samples.

The chain recombines TRBV4-2 with TRBJ1-6, with D maybe TRBD1 (5 bases). The CDR3 contains 15 residues. Deletions cut 4 bases from V and 8 bases from J, with 15 bases between. In germline, CDR1 is LGHNA, CDR2 YNFKEQ. The CDR3 nucleotides are TGTGCCAGCAGCCTTACCGCAGGGCCCGATTCACCCCTCCACTTT. Residues: CASSLTAGPDSPLHF.

This clone showed up just a few times. Other nucleotide sequences from this sample produce the same CDR3. V usage is TRBV27 and J usage is TRBJ2-7; D is undetermined. Trimming took off 6 bases at V and 2 bases at J, with 17 bases between the two ends. CDR1 is MNHEY, CDR2 SMNVEV, per germline (reference sequence). This CDR3 has 15 residues. CDR3 sequence: CASSSKGLGTYEQYF. CDR3 DNA sequence: TGTGCCAGCAGCTCGAAGGGTCTAGGAACCTACGAGCAGTACTTC.

A few counts support this clone. The genes are TRBV4-2 and TRBJ1-1, with D uncertain. Trimming took 0 bases from V and 5 from J, leaving 7 bases between them. The CDR3 extends over 13 amino acids. Germline CDR1 is LGHNA and CDR2 is YNFKEQ. CDR3 DNA: TGTGCCAGCAGCCAAGATGGGAGGACTGAAGCTTTCTTT. This encodes CASSQDGRTEAFF.

The chain carries TRBV7-2 and TRBJ2-5; D might be TRBD2 (6 bases). Germline V gene data show CDR1 as SGHTA and CDR2 as FQGNSA. The length of the CDR3 is 14 residues. The germline V and J ends were trimmed by 4 bases and 4 bases, with 13 bases remaining between them. The CDR3 protein is CASSWSGVRETQYF. The CDR3 DNA reads as TGTGCCAGCAGCTGGTCGGGGGTTCGAGAGACCCAGTACTTC.

The genes are TRBV11-2 and TRBJ2-7; D gene ambiguous. The CDR3 covers 15 residues. Per the germline V gene, CDR1 is SGHAT and CDR2 is FQNNGV. The ends were cut back, 1 base at V and 0 bases at J, with 10 bases in the middle. The CDR3 region has the DNA TGTGCCAGCAGCTTAGGGTCGCGAAGCTCCTACGAGCAGTACTTC. It translates to CASSLGSRSSYEQYF.

J is TRBJ1-3 and V is TRBV9, with D hard to call. Germline loops: CDR1 SGDLS, CDR2 YYNGEE. The CDR3 sequence is 13 residues long. Trimming removed 3 bases from V and 3 bases from J, with 7 bases in between. The CDR3 spells CASSGADGNTIYF. CDR3 coding DNA: TGTGCCAGCAGCGGGGCGGATGGAAACACCATATATTTT.

This chain uses TRBV28 with TRBJ1-2; D is unresolved. CDR1 is MDHEN, CDR2 SYDVKM, per germline. Trimming left V 8 bases short and J 5 bases short, with 12 bases between. The CDR3 has 12 residues. This CDR3 reads CASGSREYGYTF. The CDR3 DNA reads TGTGCCAGCGGGAGCCGGGAGTATGGCTACACCTTC.

The CDR3 spells CASSSGSGQETQYF. The CDR3 DNA reads TGTGCCAGTTCGAGCGGGAGTGGGCAAGAGACCCAGTACTTC. The chain carries TRBV28 and TRBJ2-5; 8 nucleotides agree with TRBD2. V dropped 9 bases and J dropped 2; count of bases not matched to a gene: 8. CDR1 is MDHEN, CDR2 SYDVKM, per germline. There are 14 residues in the CDR3.

The sample holds a few counts of this clone. This chain uses TRBV10-1 with TRBJ2-7, with 8 bases matching TRBD1. The CDR3 is made up of 13 amino acids. V was pared by 2 bases and J by 6 bases, with 3 bases of the junction left unmatched. Per germline, CDR1 WNHNN and CDR2 SYGVQD (reference sequence). The CDR3 loop is CASSEAGGGEQYF. DNA of the CDR3: TGCGCCAGCAGTGAGGCAGGGGGCGGCGAGCAGTACTTC.

J is TRBJ1-1 and V is TRBV30; TRBD1 might be the D (5 bases). The CDR3 runs to 13 residues. Trimming shortened V by 2 bases and J by 6 bases, and 13 bases separated the two germline ends. Germline V gene lookup returns CDR1 GTSNPN and CDR2 SVGIG (reference sequence). CDR3 coding DNA: TGTGCCTGGAGTAACAGGTGGGGGGCTGAAGCTTTCTTT. Residues: CAWSNRWGAEAFF.

This sequence joins TRBV2 and TRBJ2-7, with 12 bases aligning to TRBD2. Germline CDR1 SNHLY, CDR2 FYNNEI. Trimming took 6 bases from V and 6 from J; bases not matched to a gene: 9. This CDR3 contains 15 residues. CDR3 in amino acids: CASRPTSGRSGEQYF. The CDR3 DNA sequence: TGTGCCAGCAGGCCAACTAGCGGGAGGTCAGGCGAGCAGTACTTC.

V gene TRBV2 combines with J gene TRBJ1-4, with D maybe TRBD1 (6 bases). The CDR3 loop spans 15 amino acids. Deletions cut 8 bases from V and 8 bases from J, with 21 bases between. Germline CDR1 reads SNHLY; CDR2 reads FYNNEI. The CDR3 bases are TGTGCCAGCGGAGCTGGGGGACAAGTATGGGAAAAACTGTTTTTT. Its translation is CASGAGGQVWEKLFF.

The chain employs TRBV7-9 and TRBJ1-1; no clear D gene. CDR3 length: 11 amino acids. CDR1 SEHNR and CDR2 FQNEAQ come from the germline V gene (reference sequence). V was clipped by 0 bases and J by 10 bases, with 6 bases between them. For the CDR3, the DNA is TGTGCCAGCAGCTTAGCAGAGGTAGCTTTCTTT. It is translated as CASSLAEVAFF.

CDR3 sequence reads: CASSRREGQETQYF. CDR3 sequence (DNA): TGTGCCAGCAGTCGGCGGGAGGGACAAGAGACCCAGTACTTC. This sequence joins TRBV27 and TRBJ2-5; the match to TRBD2 covers 9 bases. CDR1 and CDR2 (germline): MNHEY, SMNVEV (reference sequence). V was clipped by 5 bases and J by 2 bases; unmatched bases: 3. This CDR3 has 14 amino acids.

This clone showed up just once. This sequence joins TRBV6-5 and TRBJ2-3; TRBD2 matches at 7 bases. The CDR3 runs to 15 residues. With 6 bases clipped from V and 5 bases from J, the junction kept 11 bases outside the gene matches. Germline CDR1 is MNHEY and CDR2 is SVGAGI. The CDR3 region has the DNA TGTGCCAGCAGCACCCTGGCGGGAGTCGGAGATACGCAGTATTTT. Translating it yields CASSTLAGVGDTQYF.

The sample holds one count of this clone. This chain links TRBV7-2 with TRBJ2-5; D possibly corresponds to TRBD2 (6 bases). Germline assignment: CDR1 SGHTA and CDR2 FQGNSA. There are 15 residues in the CDR3. V lost 2 bases and J 5 bases, leaving 15 bases between the germline ends. In DNA, the CDR3 is TGTGCCAGCAGCTTATTGGGCGGGGTCCCGGAGACCCAGTACTTC. It codes for CASSLLGGVPETQYF. The full variable domain, its missing parts supplied by reference TRBV7-2 and TRBJ2-5, is GAGVSQSPSNKVTEKGKDVELRCDPISGHTALYWYRQSLGQGLEFLIYFQGNSAPDKSGLPSDRFSAERTGGSVSTLTIQRTQQEDSAVYLCASSLLGGVPETQYFGPGTRLLVL.

The chain links TRBV10-3 to TRBJ2-7; 13 bases agree with TRBD2. V gave up 5 bases and J gave up 6 bases; unmatched junction bases: 7. The length of the CDR3 is 15 residues. Germline CDR1 is ENHRY and CDR2 is SYGVKD. CDR3 residues: CAISLGLAGEGEQYF. CDR3 DNA: TGTGCCATCAGTCTCGGACTAGCGGGAGAAGGCGAGCAGTACTTC.

This sequence joins TRBV9 and TRBJ2-7, with 9 bases that match TRBD2. Germline V gene sequence: CDR1 SGDLS, CDR2 YYNGEE. V lost 2 bases to trimming and J lost 4 bases; unmatched junction nucleotides: 7. This CDR3 contains 15 residues. The CDR3 coding sequence is TGTGCCAGCAGCGTTGCCTCTAGCGGGAATTACGAGCAGTACTTC. Translating it yields CASSVASSGNYEQYF.

The chain uses TRBV27 and TRBJ2-5; 10 bases fit TRBD1. This CDR3 is built from 16 residues. After removal of 4 bases from V and 3 bases from J, the junction contained 8 bases not matched to a gene. Per the germline V gene, CDR1 is MNHEY and CDR2 is SMNVEV (reference sequence). In DNA form, the CDR3 reads TGTGCCAGCAGTTCTTATGGGGACAGGGGAAAAGAGACCCAGTACTTC. Protein sequence: CASSSYGDRGKETQYF.

The V gene is TRBV7-2, the J gene TRBJ1-6, with 8 positions matching TRBD1. V lost 3 bases, J lost 9 bases, and 13 bases stayed unmatched. This CDR3 is 17 amino acids long. The germline V gene has CDR1 SGHTA and CDR2 FQGNSA. The CDR3 here is CASSFYEDRVGVSPLHF. The DNA for the CDR3 is TGTGCCAGCAGCTTCTACGAGGACAGGGTCGGAGTTTCACCCCTCCACTTT.

In the case of this clone: The identical CDR3 is also encoded by other nucleotide sequences in the sample. The CDR3 DNA is TGTGCCAGCAGCGTAACGGGACAGGGGTACAATGAGCAGTTCTTC. Its protein product is CASSVTGQGYNEQFF. The genes are TRBV28 and TRBJ2-1, with 10 bases that match TRBD1. V was pared by 6 bases and J by 4 bases, with 6 bases of the junction left unmatched. The CDR3 runs to 15 residues. Looked up from germline, CDR1 is MDHEN and CDR2 is SYDVKM.

The V call is TRBV28, the J call TRBJ2-7, with 10 positions matching TRBD2. Trimming at V came to 7 bases and at J to 2 bases, leaving 8 bases not matched to a gene. The germline gives CDR1 MDHEN, CDR2 SYDVKM. The CDR3 contains 15 residues. CDR3 sequence (DNA): TGTGCCAGCACCCTTCTAGCGGGAGACACCTACGAGCAGTACTTC. Amino acid sequence: CASTLLAGDTYEQYF. Filled out from reference TRBV28 and TRBJ2-7, the complete variable domain reads DVKVTQSSRYLVKRTGEKVFLECVQDMDHENMFWYRQDPGLGLRLIYFSYDVKMKEKGDIPEGYSVSREKKERFSLILESASTNQTSMYLCASTLLAGDTYEQYFGPGTRLTVT.

The J gene is TRBJ2-7, the V gene TRBV20-1; possibly TRBD1 or TRBD2 for D (5 bases each). V was shortened by 4 bases and J by 6 bases, with 10 bases between the two germline ends. Germline values: CDR1 DFQATT, CDR2 SNEGSKA (reference sequence). The CDR3 totals 11 residues. The CDR3: CSANNGAEQYF. In nucleotides, the CDR3 is TGCAGTGCTAATAACGGGGCCGAGCAGTACTTC.

This chain connects TRBV5-5 to TRBJ2-5, with D perhaps matching TRBD1 or TRBD2 (5 bases each). V was trimmed by 2 bases and J by 4 bases, leaving 12 bases between them. The CDR3 consists of 14 residues. Looked up from germline, CDR1 is SGHKS and CDR2 is YYEKEE (reference sequence). The CDR3 nucleotides are TGTGCCAGCAGCTTTTTTCTTGGGGGAGAGACCCAGTACTTC. Translation gives CASSFFLGGETQYF.

The CDR3 DNA is TGTGCCAGCAGGTACCTCGGGACAGGGACCTCACCCCTCCACTTT. Its protein product is CASRYLGTGTSPLHF. This chain links TRBV7-9 with TRBJ1-6; 9 bases align to TRBD1. Germline CDR1 and CDR2: SEHNR and FQNEAQ (reference sequence). The CDR3 is made up of 15 amino acids. V was clipped by 6 bases and J by 10 bases; unmatched bases: 10. The whole variable domain, filled in from reference TRBV7-9 and TRBJ1-6, reads DTGVSQNPRHKITKRGQNVTFRCDPISEHNRLYWYRQTLGQGPEFLTYFQNEAQLEKSRLLSDRFSAERPKGSFSTLEIQRTEQGDSAMYLCASRYLGTGTSPLHFGNGTRLTVT.

The chain combines TRBV23-1 with TRBJ2-7; D remains unclear. TRBV23-1 is placed among ORFs of uncertain function. Trimming left V 8 bases short and J 7 bases short, with 18 bases between. This CDR3 contains 13 residues. CDR3 residues: CASPSGPYGEQYF. The CDR3 DNA is TGCGCCAGCCCCTCCGGGCCTTACGGAGAGCAGTACTTC.

The chain combines TRBV18 with TRBJ2-5; 7 bases fit TRBD1. The CDR3 is made up of 14 amino acids. V lost 2 bases to trimming and J lost 1 base; unmatched junction nucleotides: 1. CDR1 is KGHSH, CDR2 LQKENI, per germline. In DNA, the CDR3 is TGTGCCAGCTCACCAGGACAGGTCCAAGAGACCCAGTACTTC. Encoded protein: CASSPGQVQETQYF. The whole variable domain, remainder taken from reference TRBV18 and TRBJ2-5, is NAGVMQNPRHLVRRRGQEARLRCSPMKGHSHVYWYRQLPEEGLKFMVYLQKENIIDESGMPKERFSAEFPKEGPSILRIQQVVRGDSAAYFCASSPGQVQETQYFGPGTRLLVL.

V and J are TRBV4-3 and TRBJ1-4, with 7 bases fitting TRBD1. The ends lost 2 bases at V and 8 bases at J; junction bases unmatched: 11. Looked up from germline, CDR1 is LGHNA and CDR2 is YSLEER. This CDR3 contains 16 residues. The DNA for the CDR3 is TGCGCCAGCAGCCAACGACTGGGGACAGTCAGCGAAAAACTGTTTTTT. Its protein product is CASSQRLGTVSEKLFF.